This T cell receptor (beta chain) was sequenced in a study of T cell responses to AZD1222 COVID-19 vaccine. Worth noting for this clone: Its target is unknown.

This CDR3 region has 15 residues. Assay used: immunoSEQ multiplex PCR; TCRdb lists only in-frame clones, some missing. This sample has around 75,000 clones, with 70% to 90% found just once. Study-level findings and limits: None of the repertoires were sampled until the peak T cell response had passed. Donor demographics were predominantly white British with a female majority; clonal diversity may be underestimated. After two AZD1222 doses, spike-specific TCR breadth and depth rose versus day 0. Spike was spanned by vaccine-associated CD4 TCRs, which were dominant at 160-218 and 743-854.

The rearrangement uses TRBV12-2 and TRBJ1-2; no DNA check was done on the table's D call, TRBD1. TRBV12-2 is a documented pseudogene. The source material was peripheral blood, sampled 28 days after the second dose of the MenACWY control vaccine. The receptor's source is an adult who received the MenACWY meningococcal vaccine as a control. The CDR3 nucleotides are TGTGCAAGTCGCTTCCAGGACAGGTCCAACTATGGCTACACCTTC. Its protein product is CASRFQDRSNYGYTF.